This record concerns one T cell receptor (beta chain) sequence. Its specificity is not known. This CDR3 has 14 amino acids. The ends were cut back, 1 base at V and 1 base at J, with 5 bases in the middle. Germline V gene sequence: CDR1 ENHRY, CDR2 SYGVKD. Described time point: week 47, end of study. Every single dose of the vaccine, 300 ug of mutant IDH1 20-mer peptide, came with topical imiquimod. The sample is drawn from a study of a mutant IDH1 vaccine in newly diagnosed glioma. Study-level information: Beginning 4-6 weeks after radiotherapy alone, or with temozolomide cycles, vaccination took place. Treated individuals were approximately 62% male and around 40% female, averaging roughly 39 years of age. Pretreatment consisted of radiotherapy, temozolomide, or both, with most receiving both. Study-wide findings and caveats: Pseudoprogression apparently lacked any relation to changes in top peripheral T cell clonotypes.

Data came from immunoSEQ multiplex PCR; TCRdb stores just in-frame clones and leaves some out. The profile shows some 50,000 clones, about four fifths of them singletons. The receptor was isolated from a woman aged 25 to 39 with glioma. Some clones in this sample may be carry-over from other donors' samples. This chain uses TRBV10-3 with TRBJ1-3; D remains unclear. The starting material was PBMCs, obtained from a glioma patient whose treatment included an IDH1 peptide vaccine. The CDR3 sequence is CAISEFPSGNTIYF. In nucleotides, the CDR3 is TGTGCCATCAGTGAGTTTCCTTCTGGAAACACCATATATTTT.